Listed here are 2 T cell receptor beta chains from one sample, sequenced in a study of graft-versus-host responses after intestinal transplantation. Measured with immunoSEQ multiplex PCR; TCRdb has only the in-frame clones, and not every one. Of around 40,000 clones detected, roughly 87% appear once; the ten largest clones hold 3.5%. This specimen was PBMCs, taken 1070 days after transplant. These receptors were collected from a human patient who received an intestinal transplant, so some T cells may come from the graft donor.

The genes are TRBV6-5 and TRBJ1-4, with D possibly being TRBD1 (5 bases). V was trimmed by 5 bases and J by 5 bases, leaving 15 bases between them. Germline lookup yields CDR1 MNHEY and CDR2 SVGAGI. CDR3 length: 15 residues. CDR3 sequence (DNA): TGTGCCAGCAGTAGATCAACGGGACTAAATGAAAAACTGTTTTTT. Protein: CASSRSTGLNEKLFF.

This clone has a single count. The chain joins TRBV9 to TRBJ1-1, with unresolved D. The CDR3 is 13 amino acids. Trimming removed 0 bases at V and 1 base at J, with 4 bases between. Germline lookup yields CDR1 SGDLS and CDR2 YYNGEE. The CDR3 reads CASSVGPNTEAFF. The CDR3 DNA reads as TGTGCCAGCAGCGTAGGCCCGAACACTGAAGCTTTCTTT. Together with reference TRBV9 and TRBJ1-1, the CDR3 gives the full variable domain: DSGVTQTPKHLITATGQRVTLRCSPRSGDLSVYWYQQSLDQGLQFLIQYYNGEERAKGNILERFSAQQFPDLHSELNLSSLELGDSALYFCASSVGPNTEAFFGQGTRLTVV.